The rows below give T cell receptor beta chains drawn from one sample of a study of immune evolution from preneoplasia to lung adenocarcinoma. Using immunoSEQ multiplex PCR, the repertoire was profiled, and TCRdb retains in-frame clones only, with some absent. The table lists roughly 6,700 clones, 70% to 80% of them singletons, with less than 15% in the top ten. The specimen was FFPE minimally invasive lung adenocarcinoma tissue. All receptors come from a person aged 70 to 85 with lung adenocarcinoma. The CDR3 runs from the conserved cysteine through the conserved F or W. D genes are given only for firm matches. Size is omitted from some rows. Given values are once, few, many or a class for expanded clones.

few,TRBV19,.,TRBJ1-3,CASSIDLWNTIYF,TGTGCCAGTAGTATAGATCTGTGGAACACCATATATTTT
.,TRBV6-6,.,TRBJ2-7,CATFHGDEYF,TGTGCCACCTTTCACGGGGATGAGTACTTC
.,TRBV27,TRBD2,TRBJ2-3,CASSSKTLRYRLAGGIGGDTQYF,TGTGCCAGCAGTTCCAAAACCTTAAGATATCGACTAGCGGGAGGGATTGGCGGAGATACGCAGTATTTT
.,TRBV6-5,.,TRBJ1-1,CASGGVNTEAFF,TGTGCCAGCGGGGGGGTGAACACTGAAGCTTTCTTT
.,TRBV18,.,TRBJ2-5,CASSETGTYKETQYF,TGTGCCAGCTCAGAAACCGGGACTTACAAAGAGACCCAGTACTTC
few,TRBV7-9,.,TRBJ1-1,CASSVTGRTEAFF,TGTGCCAGCAGCGTTACAGGTAGGACTGAAGCTTTCTTT
.,TRBV30,.,TRBJ1-1,CAWSRGGGTEAFF,TGTGCCTGGAGCCGGGGAGGGGGCACTGAAGCTTTCTTT
once,TRBV5-6,.,TRBJ2-7,CASSLRGGRVLYEQYF,TGTGCCAGCAGCTTACGAGGGGGGAGGGTCTTATACGAGCAGTACTTC
.,TRBV7-6,TRBD1,TRBJ2-7,CASSSLTGGDYEQYF,TGTGCCAGCAGCTCTCTGACAGGGGGTGACTACGAGCAGTACTTC
.,TRBV5-4,.,TRBJ2-5,CASSSRNPTQYF,TGTGCCAGCAGCAGTAGGAATCCGACCCAGTACTTC
medium-sized,TRBV2,TRBD1,TRBJ1-2,CASMPGQGAAGYTF,TGTGCCAGCATGCCGGGACAGGGGGCAGCTGGCTACACCTTC
few,TRBV11-2,TRBD2,TRBJ2-7,CASSLAGGGYPYEQYF,TGTGCCAGCAGCTTAGCAGGCGGGGGGTACCCCTACGAGCAGTACTTC
.,TRBV29-1,TRBD2,TRBJ2-7,CSVSVGGSSYEQYF,TGCAGCGTGTCAGTGGGCGGGAGCTCCTACGAGCAGTACTTC
.,TRBV5-1,.,TRBJ1-1,CASSLQGWGEAFF,TGCGCCAGCAGCCTGCAGGGTTGGGGTGAAGCTTTCTTT
few,TRBV13,TRBD1,TRBJ2-4,CASSLKGASLAKNIQYF,TGTGCCAGCAGCTTAAAGGGGGCTTCCTTAGCCAAAAACATTCAGTACTTC
.,TRBV2,.,TRBJ2-3,CASSEEARADTQYF,TGTGCCAGCAGTGAAGAGGCTCGAGCAGATACGCAGTATTTT
few,TRBV27,.,TRBJ2-2,CASSLGGFTGELFF,TGTGCCAGCAGTCTAGGAGGGTTCACCGGGGAGCTGTTTTTT
.,TRBV25-1,.,TRBJ2-3,CASSADSHTSTDTQYF,TGTGCCAGCAGTGCTGACAGTCACACTAGCACAGATACGCAGTATTTT
.,TRBV7-9,TRBD1,TRBJ2-6,CASSRQGAGANVLTF,TGTGCCAGCAGCCGACAGGGGGCTGGGGCCAACGTCCTGACTTTC
.,TRBV7-3,.,TRBJ1-1,CASSLHQGSTEAFF,TGTGCCAGCAGCTTACACCAGGGCAGCACTGAAGCTTTCTTT
.,TRBV2,.,TRBJ2-7,CASSVVTTRTYEQYF,TGTGCCAGCAGTGTGGTAACTACAAGGACCTACGAGCAGTACTTC
.,TRBV25-1,.,TRBJ2-3,CASSLQTGFGTDTQYF,TGTGCCAGCAGTCTCCAGACAGGCTTCGGTACAGATACGCAGTATTTT
.,TRBV6-1,.,TRBJ2-7,CASSDRETGTYEQYF,TGTGCCAGCAGTGACCGAGAGACAGGTACCTACGAGCAGTACTTC
.,TRBV7-8,TRBD2,TRBJ2-1,CASSSGLAYYNEQFF,TGTGCCAGCAGCTCGGGACTAGCTTACTACAATGAGCAGTTCTTC
.,TRBV4-2,TRBD2,TRBJ2-1,CASSQLGAGGPNEQFF,TGTGCCAGCAGCCAATTAGGAGCGGGAGGGCCCAATGAGCAGTTCTTC
.,TRBV19,TRBD2,TRBJ2-3,CASKNGGASSTDTQYF,TGTGCCAGTAAAAACGGGGGGGCCTCTAGCACAGATACGCAGTATTTT
.,TRBV2,TRBD1,TRBJ2-2,CASKLDRGNTGELFF,TGTGCCAGCAAGTTGGACAGGGGGAACACCGGGGAGCTGTTTTTT
.,TRBV5-4,TRBD2,TRBJ2-7,CASSRSGGDGYEQYF,TGTGCCAGCAGCCGTAGCGGGGGGGATGGTTACGAGCAGTACTTC
few,TRBV15,TRBD1,TRBJ2-7,CATSREQGATEQYF,TGTGCCACCAGCAGGGAACAGGGGGCGACCGAGCAGTACTTC
.,TRBV28,.,TRBJ1-1,CASSPTWEAFF,TGTGCCAGCAGCCCTACGTGGGAAGCTTTCTTT
.,TRBV27,.,TRBJ1-2,CASSSAGTNGYTF,TGTGCCAGCAGTTCCGCCGGGACAAATGGCTACACCTTC
.,TRBV5-1,.,TRBJ2-1,CASSLTRNEQFF,TGCGCCAGCAGCTTGACTAGGAATGAGCAGTTCTTC
.,TRBV11-3,TRBD2,TRBJ2-3,CASSLAGGWDTQYF,TGTGCCAGCAGCTTAGCGGGAGGCTGGGATACGCAGTATTTT
.,TRBV19,.,TRBJ1-1,CASSLSRESTEAFF,TGTGCCAGTAGTTTGTCCAGGGAATCGACTGAAGCTTTCTTT
few,TRBV6-1,.,TRBJ2-3,CASSVEGGGTDTQYF,TGTGCCAGCAGTGTTGAGGGAGGCGGCACAGATACGCAGTATTTT
.,TRBV20-1,.,TRBJ1-3,CSARTGNTIYF,TGCAGTGCTAGAACCGGAAACACCATATATTTT
.,TRBV4-2,.,TRBJ2-1,CASSPSWQGTHNEQFF,TGTGCCAGCAGCCCCAGCTGGCAGGGGACTCACAATGAGCAGTTCTTC
.,TRBV7-8,TRBD1,TRBJ2-5,CASSLGAGGEIKETQYF,TGTGCCAGCAGCTTAGGGGCAGGGGGCGAAATTAAAGAGACCCAGTACTTC
.,TRBV2,TRBD1,TRBJ1-2,CASRRGTGLEYYGYTF,TGTGCCAGCAGGAGGGGGACAGGGCTCGAGTACTATGGCTACACCTTC
.,TRBV15,.,TRBJ1-2,CATSRVVGPQGWYGYTF,TGTGCCACCAGCAGAGTAGTGGGCCCTCAGGGCTGGTATGGCTACACCTTC
.,TRBV10-2,.,TRBJ2-3,CASSFDLGRTDTQYF,TGCGCCAGCAGTTTTGATCTGGGGAGGACAGATACGCAGTATTTT
.,TRBV9,TRBD2,TRBJ2-1,CASSEPLAGGAVEQFF,TGTGCCAGCAGCGAGCCACTAGCGGGAGGAGCTGTTGAGCAGTTCTTC
.,TRBV27,TRBD2,TRBJ2-1,CASSAGLTDNEQFF,TGTGCCAGCAGTGCGGGACTAACCGACAATGAGCAGTTCTTC
once,TRBV28,.,TRBJ2-7,CASSRRDTLGPLEQYF,TGTGCCAGCAGTAGGCGGGACACATTGGGGCCTCTCGAGCAGTACTTC
.,TRBV6-6,.,TRBJ2-5,CASKGLKETQYF,TGTGCCAGCAAAGGACTTAAAGAGACCCAGTACTTC
.,TRBV6-5,.,TRBJ1-1,CASSYRGVGNTEAFF,TGTGCCAGCAGTTACAGGGGGGTTGGGAACACTGAAGCTTTCTTT
.,TRBV5-6,.,TRBJ2-1,CASSSRNEQFF,TGTGCCAGCAGCTCCCGAAATGAGCAGTTCTTC
.,TRBV5-4,TRBD1,TRBJ2-2,CASSSGQGAPTGELFF,TGTGCCAGCAGCTCGGGACAGGGGGCGCCCACCGGGGAGCTGTTTTTT
.,TRBV6-5,.,TRBJ2-5,CASSYSGGAGQETQYF,TGTGCCAGCAGTTACTCCGGCGGGGCTGGTCAAGAGACCCAGTACTTC
.,TRBV28,.,TRBJ1-1,CASSPGQPNTEAFF,TGTGCCAGCAGCCCTGGACAGCCGAACACTGAAGCTTTCTTT
.,TRBV6-5,TRBD1,TRBJ2-1,CASKRQGLDEQFF,TGTGCCAGCAAGCGACAGGGCCTCGATGAGCAGTTCTTC
.,TRBV15,TRBD2,TRBJ2-7,CATSTSGRGEQYF,TGTGCCACCAGCACTAGCGGGAGGGGTGAGCAGTACTTC
.,TRBV5-1,TRBD2,TRBJ2-7,CASSFKRGIYEQYF,TGCGCCAGCAGCTTTAAGCGGGGGATATACGAGCAGTACTTC
.,TRBV27,.,TRBJ2-2,CASSLAGELFF,TGTGCCAGCAGTTTAGCCGGGGAGCTGTTTTTT
.,TRBV7-2,TRBD2,TRBJ2-1,CASSWRSGSSYNEQFF,TGTGCCAGCAGCTGGAGGAGCGGGAGCTCCTACAATGAGCAGTTCTTC
few,TRBV6-6,.,TRBJ1-2,CASLQGGGYTF,TGTGCCAGTCTTCAGGGTGGTGGCTACACCTTC